A selection of T cell receptor beta chains follows, all from one sample in a study of PD-L1 blockade in urothelial cancer. Libraries were prepared by immunoSEQ multiplex PCR; TCRdb keeps only in-frame clonotypes and omits some of them. The table records about 72,000 clones, roughly 86% of them present only once. The sequences come from PBMCs, collected around atezolizumab (anti-PD-L1) treatment. These TCRs come from a man aged 60 to 69 with urothelial cancer. The conserved cysteine and the conserved F or W are not part of the CDR3 here. Each record gives: V gene, J gene, CDR3 protein.

V: TRBV10-1; J: TRBJ1-6; CDR3: ASSDRNSPLH
V: TRBV27; J: TRBJ2-1; CDR3: ASSRYGLAGEQF
V: TRBV2; J: TRBJ2-7; CDR3: ASSGTGYEQY
V: TRBV7-6; J: TRBJ2-7; CDR3: ASSPGTSGGLAQY
V: TRBV30; J: TRBJ2-2; CDR3: AWSTLGQGFGELF
V: TRBV2; J: TRBJ2-2; CDR3: ASKRVGSNTGELF
V: TRBV21-1; J: TRBJ2-3; CDR3: ASNKGQGIYTDTQY
V: TRBV6-6; J: TRBJ1-5; CDR3: ASSLRTGGNQPQH
V: TRBV7-2; J: TRBJ1-1; CDR3: ATRGQGEAF
V: TRBV6-1; J: TRBJ2-5; CDR3: ASSRQARETQY
V: TRBV21-1; J: TRBJ2-5; CDR3: ASSNGGQGEETQY
V: TRBV30; J: TRBJ1-6; CDR3: AWRTGGHNSPLH
V: TRBV7-9; J: TRBJ2-3; CDR3: ASSLGQGLSTITDTQY
V: TRBV9; J: TRBJ1-1; CDR3: ASSEGFPGQGYEAF
V: TRBV7-3; J: TRBJ1-3; CDR3: ASSLSGTGAGNTIY
V: TRBV18; J: TRBJ2-7; CDR3: ASSPPRGHSYEQY
V: TRBV4-1; J: TRBJ1-5; CDR3: ASSQDQGQPQH
V: TRBV7-7; J: TRBJ2-2; CDR3: ASSSLAFGELF
V: TRBV7-6; J: TRBJ1-1; CDR3: ASSSGQNTEAF
V: TRBV7-9; J: TRBJ1-4; CDR3: ASSSGEGVRGEKLF
V: TRBV30; J: TRBJ1-1; CDR3: AWTSRSEAF
V: TRBV19; J: TRBJ1-5; CDR3: ASSWTGVGNQPQH
V: TRBV5-1; J: TRBJ2-2; CDR3: ASSYGQTANTGELF
V: TRBV4-3; J: TRBJ2-7; CDR3: ASSQGRASYEQY
V: TRBV6-1; J: TRBJ1-5; CDR3: ASSFRQSNQPQH
V: TRBV9; J: TRBJ2-1; CDR3: ASSPSGVYNEQF
V: TRBV6-5; J: TRBJ1-6; CDR3: ASRPGRDNSPLH
V: TRBV6-5; J: TRBJ2-2; CDR3: ASSYSGTRIGELF
V: TRBV5-1; J: TRBJ2-2; CDR3: ASSWSGTGNTGELF
V: TRBV5-1; J: TRBJ1-1; CDR3: ASSLAAVSTTGAPF
V: TRBV5-5; J: TRBJ2-5; CDR3: ASRPGTGFETQY
V: TRBV7-6; J: TRBJ1-6; CDR3: ASSRDTHNSPLH
V: TRBV7-6; J: TRBJ2-7; CDR3: ASSFRQDGYEQY
V: TRBV6-5; J: TRBJ1-6; CDR3: ASSYGAGHNSPLH
V: TRBV6-1; J: TRBJ1-1; CDR3: ASSEQRPGGTEAF
V: TRBV5-1; J: TRBJ2-1; CDR3: ASTPDRGSYNEQF